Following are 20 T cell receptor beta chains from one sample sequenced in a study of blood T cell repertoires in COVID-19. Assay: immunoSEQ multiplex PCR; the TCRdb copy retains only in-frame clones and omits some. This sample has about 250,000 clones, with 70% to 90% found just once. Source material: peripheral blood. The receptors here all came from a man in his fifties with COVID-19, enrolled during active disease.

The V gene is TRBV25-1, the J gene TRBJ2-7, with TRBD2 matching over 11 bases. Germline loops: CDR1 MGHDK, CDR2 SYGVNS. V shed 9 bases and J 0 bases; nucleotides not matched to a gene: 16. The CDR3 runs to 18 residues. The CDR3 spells CARLLCTSGGQSSYEQYF. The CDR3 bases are TGTGCCAGACTCCTTTGTACTAGCGGGGGACAAAGCTCCTACGAGCAGTACTTC.

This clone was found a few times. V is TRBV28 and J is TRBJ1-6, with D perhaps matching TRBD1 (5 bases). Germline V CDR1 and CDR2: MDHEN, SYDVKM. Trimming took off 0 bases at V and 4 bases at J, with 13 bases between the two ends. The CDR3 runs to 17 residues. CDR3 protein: CASSLWDRRTYNSPLHF. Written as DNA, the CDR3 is TGTGCCAGCAGTTTATGGGACCGACGGACATATAATTCACCCCTCCACTTT.

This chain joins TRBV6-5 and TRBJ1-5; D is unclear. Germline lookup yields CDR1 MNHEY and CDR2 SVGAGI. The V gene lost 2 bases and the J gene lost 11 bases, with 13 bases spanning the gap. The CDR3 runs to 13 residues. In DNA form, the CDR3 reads TGTGCCAGCAGTTACCAGGCCGGGATGTCCCAGCATTTT. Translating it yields CASSYQAGMSQHF.

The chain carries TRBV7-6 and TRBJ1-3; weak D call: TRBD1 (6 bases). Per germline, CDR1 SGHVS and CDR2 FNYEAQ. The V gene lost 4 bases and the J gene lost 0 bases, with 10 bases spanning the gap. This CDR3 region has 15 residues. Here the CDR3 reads CASSYRDTSGNTIYF. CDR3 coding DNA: TGTGCCAGCAGCTACCGGGACACCTCTGGAAACACCATATATTTT.

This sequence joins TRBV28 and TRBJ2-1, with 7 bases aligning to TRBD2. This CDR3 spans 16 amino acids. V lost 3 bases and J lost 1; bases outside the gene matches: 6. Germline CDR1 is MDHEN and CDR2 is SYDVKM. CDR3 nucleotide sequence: TGTGCCAGCAGTTTTTCGGCGGGAGTTTCCTACAATGAGCAGTTCTTC. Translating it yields CASSFSAGVSYNEQFF.

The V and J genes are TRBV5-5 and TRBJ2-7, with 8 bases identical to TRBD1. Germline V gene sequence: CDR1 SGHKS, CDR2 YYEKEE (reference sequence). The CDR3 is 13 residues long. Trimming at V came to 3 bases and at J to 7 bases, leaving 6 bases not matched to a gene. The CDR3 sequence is CASSSTQGEEQYF. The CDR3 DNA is TGTGCCAGCAGCTCTACACAGGGGGAGGAGCAGTACTTC.

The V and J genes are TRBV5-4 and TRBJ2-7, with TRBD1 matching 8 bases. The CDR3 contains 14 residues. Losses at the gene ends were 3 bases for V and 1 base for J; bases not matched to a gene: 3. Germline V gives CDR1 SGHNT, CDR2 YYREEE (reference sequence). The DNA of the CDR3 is TGTGCCAGCAGCTCCGGACAGGGATCCTACGAGCAGTACTTC. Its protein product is CASSSGQGSYEQYF.

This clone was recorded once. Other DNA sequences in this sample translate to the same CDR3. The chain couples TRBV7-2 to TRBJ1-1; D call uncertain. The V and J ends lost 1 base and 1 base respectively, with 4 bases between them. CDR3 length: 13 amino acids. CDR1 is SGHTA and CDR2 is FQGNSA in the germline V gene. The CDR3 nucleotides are TGTGCCAGCAGCTTAGGTAGGAACACTGAAGCTTTCTTT. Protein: CASSLGRNTEAFF.

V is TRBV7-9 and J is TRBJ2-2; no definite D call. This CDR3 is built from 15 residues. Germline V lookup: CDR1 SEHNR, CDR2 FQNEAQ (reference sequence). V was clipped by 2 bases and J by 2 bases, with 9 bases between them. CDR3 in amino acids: CASSLFSTNTGELFF. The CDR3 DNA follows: TGTGCCAGCAGCTTATTTAGTACCAACACCGGGGAGCTGTTTTTT.

The DNA for the CDR3 is TGTGCCACCAGGACAGCTAAGCACACTGAAGCTTTCTTT. Its protein product is CATRTAKHTEAFF. This chain links TRBV10-3 with TRBJ1-1; TRBD1 is a possible D gene (6 bases). V was trimmed by 10 bases and J by 3 bases, leaving 15 bases between them. Germline loops: CDR1 ENHRY, CDR2 SYGVKD. The CDR3 sequence is 13 residues long.

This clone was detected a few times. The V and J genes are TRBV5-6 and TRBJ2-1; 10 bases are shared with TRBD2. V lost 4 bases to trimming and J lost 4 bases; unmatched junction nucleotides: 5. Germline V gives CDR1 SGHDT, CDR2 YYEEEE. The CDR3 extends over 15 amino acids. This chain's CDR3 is CASSPGLAMYNEQFF. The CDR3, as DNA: TGTGCCAGCAGCCCGGGACTAGCGATGTACAATGAGCAGTTCTTC. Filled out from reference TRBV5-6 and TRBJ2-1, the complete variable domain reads DAGVTQSPTHLIKTRGQQVTLRCSPKSGHDTVSWYQQALGQGPQFIFQYYEEEERQRGNFPDRFSGHQFPNYSSELNVNALLLGDSALYLCASSPGLAMYNEQFFGPGTRLTVL.

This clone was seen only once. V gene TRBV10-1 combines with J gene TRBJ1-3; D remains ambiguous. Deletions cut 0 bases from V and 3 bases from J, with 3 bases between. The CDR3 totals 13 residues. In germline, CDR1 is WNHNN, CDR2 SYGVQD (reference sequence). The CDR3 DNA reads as TGCGCCAGCAGTGAGTCCTTTGGAAACACCATATATTTT. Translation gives CASSESFGNTIYF.

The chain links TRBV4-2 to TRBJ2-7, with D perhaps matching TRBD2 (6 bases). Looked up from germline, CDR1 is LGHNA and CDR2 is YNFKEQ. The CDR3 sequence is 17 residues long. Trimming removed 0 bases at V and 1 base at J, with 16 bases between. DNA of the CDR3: TGTGCCAGCAGCCAAGATTCCCGCGGGACCGTTTCCTACGAGCAGTACTTC. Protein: CASSQDSRGTVSYEQYF.

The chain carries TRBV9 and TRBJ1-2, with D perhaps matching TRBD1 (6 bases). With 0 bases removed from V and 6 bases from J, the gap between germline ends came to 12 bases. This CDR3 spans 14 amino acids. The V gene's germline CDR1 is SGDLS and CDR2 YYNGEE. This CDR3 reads CASSVEGQGHGYTF. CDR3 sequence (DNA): TGTGCCAGCAGCGTAGAGGGTCAGGGGCATGGCTACACCTTC.

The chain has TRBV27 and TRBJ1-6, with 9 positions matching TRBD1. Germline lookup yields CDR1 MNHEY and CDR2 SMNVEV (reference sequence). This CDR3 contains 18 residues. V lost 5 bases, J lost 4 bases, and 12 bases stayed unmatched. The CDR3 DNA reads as TGTGCCAGCAGTCCCTATGGGACAGGGATAATATATAATTCACCCCTCCACTTT. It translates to CASSPYGTGIIYNSPLHF.

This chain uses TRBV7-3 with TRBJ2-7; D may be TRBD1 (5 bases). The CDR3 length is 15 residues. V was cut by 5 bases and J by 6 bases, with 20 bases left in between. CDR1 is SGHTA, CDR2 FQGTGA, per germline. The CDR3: CASSPIPGLSREQYF. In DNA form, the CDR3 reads TGTGCCAGCAGCCCTATCCCAGGGCTCTCTCGCGAGCAGTACTTC.

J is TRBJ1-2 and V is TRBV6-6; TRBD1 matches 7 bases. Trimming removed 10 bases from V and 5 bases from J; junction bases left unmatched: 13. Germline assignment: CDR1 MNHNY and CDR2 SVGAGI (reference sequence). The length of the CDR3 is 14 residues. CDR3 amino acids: CATIPDRDKYGYTF. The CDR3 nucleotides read TGTGCCACCATACCCGACAGGGACAAATATGGCTACACCTTC.

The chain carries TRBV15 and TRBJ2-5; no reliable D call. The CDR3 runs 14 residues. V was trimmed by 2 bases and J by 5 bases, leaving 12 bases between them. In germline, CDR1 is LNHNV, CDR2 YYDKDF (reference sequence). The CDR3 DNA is TGTGCCACCAGCAGATTAGCTGGCTGGGAGACCCAGTACTTC. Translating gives CATSRLAGWETQYF. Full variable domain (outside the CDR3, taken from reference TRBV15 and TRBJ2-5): DAMVIQNPRYQVTQFGKPVTLSCSQTLNHNVMYWYQQKSSQAPKLLFHYYDKDFNNEADTPDNFQSRRPNTSFCFLDIRSPGLGDTAMYLCATSRLAGWETQYFGPGTRLLVL.

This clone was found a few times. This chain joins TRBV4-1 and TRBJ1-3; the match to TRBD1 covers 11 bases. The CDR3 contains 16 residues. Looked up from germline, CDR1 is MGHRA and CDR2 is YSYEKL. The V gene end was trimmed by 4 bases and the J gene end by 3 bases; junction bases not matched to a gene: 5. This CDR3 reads CASSPRDRGIGNTIYF. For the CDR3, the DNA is TGCGCCAGCAGCCCCCGGGACAGGGGGATTGGAAACACCATATATTTT.

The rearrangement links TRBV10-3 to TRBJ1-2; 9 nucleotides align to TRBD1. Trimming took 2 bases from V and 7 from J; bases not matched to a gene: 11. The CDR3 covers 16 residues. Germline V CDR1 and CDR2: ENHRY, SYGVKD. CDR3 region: CAISEGSGQGVSGYTF. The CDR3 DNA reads TGTGCCATCAGTGAGGGTTCGGGACAGGGTGTAAGTGGCTACACCTTC.